Each of the 27 T cell receptor beta chains below was sequenced from the same sample in a study of T cell responses to AZD1222 COVID-19 vaccine (dated by TCRdb to about 2021). Sample time point, as interpreted from the label and publication: sample from adult after SARS-CoV-2 infection, after symptom onset. The library was produced with the immunoSEQ multiplex PCR assay. In its TCRdb copy, this immuneACCESS table keeps in-frame sequences only and misses some clones. Where compared with another copy, unresolved V genes explain less than half of these, and the others have no known cause. The sample yields roughly 150,000 clones; approximately 90% were counted once. 6.9% of the sample belongs to the ten largest clones. The source was peripheral blood, collected after recovery from COVID-19. Every receptor here comes from an adult who had recovered from COVID-19.

This clone was detected once. This sequence joins TRBV7-8 and TRBJ2-7; D is possibly TRBD1 (6 bases). From germline, CDR1 is SGHVS and CDR2 FQNEAQ. The ends were cut back, 4 bases at V and 1 base at J, with 8 bases in the middle. This CDR3 contains 13 residues. In DNA, the CDR3 is TGTGCCAGCAGCTCAGGACAGTCCTACGAGCAGTACTTC. Its translation: CASSSGQSYEQYF.

The rearrangement links TRBV6-4 to TRBJ2-3, with D unresolved. Germline CDR1 reads MRHNA; CDR2 reads SNTAGT. The V and J ends lost 6 bases and 0 bases respectively, with 16 bases between them. The CDR3 totals 16 residues. The DNA of the CDR3 is TGTGCCAGCAGCCCAGAGGTCCAGTCTAGCACAGATACGCAGTATTTT. This sequence encodes CASSPEVQSSTDTQYF.

CDR3 residues: CATSTRTNPYEQYF. CDR3 nucleotide sequence: TGTGCCACCAGCACCCGGACAAATCCCTACGAGCAGTACTTC. The genes are TRBV15 and TRBJ2-7; TRBD1 might be the D (5 bases). V was cut by 4 bases and J by 2 bases, with 12 bases left in between. The CDR3 has 14 residues. From germline, CDR1 is LNHNV and CDR2 YYDKDF (reference sequence).

The chain carries TRBV11-3 and TRBJ2-1; D is uncertain. This CDR3 spans 13 amino acids. V lost 0 bases, J lost 6 bases, and 6 bases lay in between. Germline V gene sequence: CDR1 SGHNT, CDR2 YENEEA. This CDR3 reads CASSLDLTNEQFF. In DNA form, the CDR3 reads TGTGCCAGCAGCTTAGATCTGACCAATGAGCAGTTCTTC.

This clone was observed a handful of times. The chain carries TRBV18 and TRBJ1-5; D is undetermined. V was clipped by 2 bases and J by 5 bases, with 16 bases between them. This CDR3 has 16 amino acids. Germline V gives CDR1 KGHSH, CDR2 LQKENI. The DNA for the CDR3 is TGTGCCAGCTCACCAGACTTGGAAGGGAGCCATCAGCCCCAGCATTTT. It translates to CASSPDLEGSHQPQHF.

This chain connects TRBV20-1 to TRBJ2-7, with D maybe TRBD2 (5 bases). CDR3 length: 8 residues. Per germline, CDR1 DFQATT and CDR2 SNEGSKA (reference sequence). Here the CDR3 reads CRGSEQYF. CDR3 nucleotide sequence: TGCAGGGGGAGTGAACAGTACTTC.

The rearrangement joins TRBV12-3 or TRBV12-4 to TRBJ2-3; TRBD1 aligns across 7 bases. CDR3 length: 13 amino acids. Unmatched junction bases numbered 3, after V lost 7 bases and J lost 2 bases. CDR3 in amino acids: CASTDRSTDTQYF. CDR3 bases: TGTGCCAGCACGGACAGGTCCACAGATACGCAGTATTTT.

The chain couples TRBV19 to TRBJ2-1, with D perhaps matching TRBD2 (6 bases). From germline, CDR1 is LNHDA and CDR2 SQIVND (reference sequence). The CDR3 loop spans 15 amino acids. The germline V and J ends were trimmed by 5 bases and 2 bases, with 13 bases remaining between them. CDR3 sequence reads: CASSSPGETYNEQFF. CDR3 sequence (DNA): TGTGCCAGTAGTTCACCGGGGGAGACCTACAATGAGCAGTTCTTC.

V gene TRBV5-1 combines with J gene TRBJ1-4; 11 bases map to TRBD1. This CDR3 has 17 amino acids. Trimming cost V 3 bases and J 0 bases; bases outside gene matches: 4. The germline V gene encodes CDR1 SGHRS and CDR2 YFSETQ. The CDR3 DNA reads as TGCGCCAGCAGCTGGGACAGGGGGAGTGCAACTAATGAAAAACTGTTTTTT. It yields the protein CASSWDRGSATNEKLFF.

The chain uses TRBV18 and TRBJ1-1; TRBD1 is a possible D gene (5 bases). From germline, CDR1 is KGHSH and CDR2 LQKENI. The CDR3 totals 15 residues. Between the trimmed V and J ends, which lost 2 bases and 1 base, there was a span of 11 bases. CDR3 in amino acids: CASSPYRQPNTEAFF. CDR3 DNA sequence: TGTGCCAGCTCACCATATAGACAGCCGAACACTGAAGCTTTCTTT. Drawing the rest from reference TRBV18 and TRBJ1-1, the complete variable domain is NAGVMQNPRHLVRRRGQEARLRCSPMKGHSHVYWYRQLPEEGLKFMVYLQKENIIDESGMPKERFSAEFPKEGPSILRIQQVVRGDSAAYFCASSPYRQPNTEAFFGQGTRLTVV.

The chain couples TRBV12-5 to TRBJ2-1; 7 positions match TRBD1. Per the germline V gene, CDR1 is LGHNT and CDR2 is FRNRAP. This CDR3 contains 13 residues. The V gene end was trimmed by 5 bases and the J gene end by 3 bases; junction bases not matched to a gene: 1. This chain's CDR3 is CASGRDSYNEQFF. In DNA, the CDR3 is TGTGCTAGTGGTCGGGACAGCTACAATGAGCAGTTCTTC.

The V gene is TRBV5-6, the J gene TRBJ2-1, with 9 bases fitting TRBD2. V shed 0 bases and J 3 bases; nucleotides not matched to a gene: 7. The CDR3 covers 17 residues. Germline V CDR1 and CDR2: SGHDT, YYEEEE. CDR3 DNA sequence: TGTGCCAGCAGCTTGGCCGTGAGACTAGCGGACTACAATGAGCAGTTCTTC. It translates to CASSLAVRLADYNEQFF.

J is TRBJ1-2 and V is TRBV29-1, with TRBD1 identical over 9 bases. The V segment lost 8 bases and the J segment 8 bases; nucleotides outside the gene matches: 6. Germline V gene lookup returns CDR1 SQVTM and CDR2 ANQGSEA. CDR3 length: 11 amino acids. CDR3 amino acids: CSTGTGRGYTF. The CDR3 DNA follows: TGCAGCACCGGGACAGGGCGAGGCTACACCTTC. The entire variable domain, with the rest obtained from reference TRBV29-1 and TRBJ1-2, is as follows: SAVISQKPSRDICQRGTSLTIQCQVDSQVTMMFWYRQQPGQSLTLIATANQGSEATYESGFVIDKFPISRPNLTFSTLTVSNMSPEDSSIYLCSTGTGRGYTFGSGTRLTVV.

The V call is TRBV2, the J call TRBJ1-1; D is uncertain. CDR1 is SNHLY, CDR2 FYNNEI, per germline. The germline V and J ends were trimmed by 7 bases and 0 bases, with 9 bases remaining between them. The CDR3 contains 13 residues. As DNA, the CDR3 is TGTGCCAGCACGGAGACTATGAACACTGAAGCTTTCTTT. Amino acid sequence: CASTETMNTEAFF.

This rearrangement joins TRBV29-1 to TRBJ2-7, with a tentative D call TRBD2 (6 bases). The CDR3 extends over 12 amino acids. V lost 6 bases to trimming and J lost 7 bases, with 16 bases between them. Germline V gene data show CDR1 as SQVTM and CDR2 as ANQGSEA. CDR3 coding DNA: TGCAGCGTCGGGGACTTGGTGGGGGAGCAGTACTTC. It translates to CSVGDLVGEQYF.

A single count supports this clone. The CDR3 loop is CASSQGFVSYEQYF. The CDR3 bases are TGTGCCAGTAGCCAGGGGTTTGTTTCCTACGAGCAGTACTTC. This chain uses TRBV19 with TRBJ2-7; D perhaps matches TRBD1 (6 bases). Trimming took 6 bases from V and 1 from J, leaving 13 bases between them. In germline, CDR1 is LNHDA, CDR2 SQIVND (reference sequence). This CDR3 spans 14 amino acids.

The rearrangement joins TRBV3-1 (or the pseudogene TRBV3-2) to TRBJ2-1; 13 bases align to TRBD2. Germline V lookup: CDR1 LGHDT, CDR2 YNNKEL (reference sequence). The CDR3 contains 13 residues. Trimming removed 9 bases from V and 9 bases from J; junction bases left unmatched: 5. The DNA for the CDR3 is TGTGCCAGTAGACTAGCGGGAGGTGGTGAGCAGTTCTTC. This codes for CASRLAGGGEQFF.

This chain connects TRBV5-1 to TRBJ2-1; D possibly corresponds to TRBD1 (6 bases). The ends were cut back, 4 bases at V and 12 bases at J, with 11 bases in the middle. Germline V gives CDR1 SGHRS, CDR2 YFSETQ. The CDR3 consists of 11 residues. The CDR3 reads CASSLQGGQFF. The CDR3 DNA reads TGCGCCAGCAGCCTACAGGGTGGGCAGTTCTTC.

In this sample, this clone turned up a few times. Within the sample, other DNA sequences also encode this same CDR3. The chain uses TRBV2 and TRBJ2-7; D is unclear. From germline, CDR1 is SNHLY and CDR2 FYNNEI. Trimming shortened V by 8 bases and J by 3 bases, and 5 bases separated the two germline ends. The CDR3 is made up of 10 amino acids. The CDR3 loop is CASGDYEQYF. CDR3 DNA sequence: TGTGCCAGCGGCGACTACGAGCAGTACTTC.

This chain uses TRBV5-6 with TRBJ1-5; TRBD1 is a possible D gene (5 bases). CDR1 and CDR2 from the germline V gene are SGHDT and YYEEEE. Trimming left V 1 base short and J 11 bases short, with 10 bases between. This CDR3 has 12 amino acids. CDR3 DNA: TGTGCCAGCAGCTTGCCCCAGGGAACCCAGCATTTT. This encodes CASSLPQGTQHF.

The rearrangement uses TRBV6-5 and TRBJ1-1; no clear D. CDR3 size: 13 residues. Germline V lookup: CDR1 MNHEY, CDR2 SVGAGI. V was clipped by 4 bases and J by 6 bases, with 12 bases between them. In DNA form, the CDR3 reads TGTGCCAGCAGTTGGTCAAAAGCGGCTGAAGCTTTCTTT. Its protein product is CASSWSKAAEAFF.

The J gene is TRBJ1-2, the V gene TRBV19, with 10 nucleotides matching TRBD1. The CDR3 spans 14 residues. With 7 bases clipped from V and 7 bases from J, the junction kept 9 bases outside the gene matches. Germline V CDR1 and CDR2: LNHDA, SQIVND (reference sequence). The CDR3 DNA follows: TGTGCCAGTAAGACAGGGGGCGCGGTCTTTGGCTACACCTTC. Protein sequence: CASKTGGAVFGYTF.

The chain links TRBV5-1 to TRBJ2-7; D uncertain. CDR3 length: 13 amino acids. Trimming pared 5 bases from V and 3 bases from J, leaving 12 bases between. CDR1 and CDR2 (germline): SGHRS, YFSETQ. The DNA of the CDR3 is TGCGCCAGCAGTTCCGACGGTATCTACGAGCAGTACTTC. It specifies CASSSDGIYEQYF.

V gene TRBV10-2 combines with J gene TRBJ2-1, with 8 bases lining up with TRBD2. V was pared by 4 bases and J by 6 bases, with 8 bases of the junction left unmatched. The CDR3 covers 15 residues. Germline V gene data show CDR1 as WSHSY and CDR2 as SAAADI. The CDR3 region is CASSGTGLGGNEQFF. The CDR3 DNA reads TGCGCCAGCAGTGGGACGGGACTAGGGGGCAATGAGCAGTTCTTC.

This chain joins TRBV28 and TRBJ1-5, with D hard to call. Germline V gene sequence: CDR1 MDHEN, CDR2 SYDVKM. This CDR3 spans 16 amino acids. V was cut by 6 bases and J by 0 bases, with 15 bases left in between. The CDR3 nucleotides are TGTGCCAGCAGCCCCAGCGCGACAATTAGCAATCAGCCCCAGCATTTT. Protein product: CASSPSATISNQPQHF.

The chain has TRBV9 and TRBJ1-5; maybe TRBD1 (5 bases). V lost 3 bases to trimming and J lost 3 bases, with 10 bases between them. The CDR3 loop spans 14 amino acids. Germline CDR1 SGDLS, CDR2 YYNGEE. CDR3: CASSAGRSNQPQHF. The CDR3 DNA is TGTGCCAGCAGCGCAGGGAGATCCAATCAGCCCCAGCATTTT.

The chain employs TRBV2 and TRBJ2-1, with TRBD2 matching over 10 bases. CDR1 SNHLY and CDR2 FYNNEI come from the germline V gene. The CDR3 runs 14 residues. V shed 7 bases, J shed 11 bases, and the junction held 11 bases outside the gene matches. The CDR3 nucleotides read TGTGCCAGCACCAAAGGACTAGCGGACAGTCAGCAGTTCTTC. As protein: CASTKGLADSQQFF.